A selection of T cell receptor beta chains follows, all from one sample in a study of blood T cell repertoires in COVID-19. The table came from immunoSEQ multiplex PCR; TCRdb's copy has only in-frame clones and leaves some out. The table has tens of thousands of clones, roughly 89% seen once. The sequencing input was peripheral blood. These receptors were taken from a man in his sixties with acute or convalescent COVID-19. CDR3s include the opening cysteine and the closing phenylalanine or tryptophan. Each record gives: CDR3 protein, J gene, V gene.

CASSPASDRAPQETQYF TRBJ2-5 TRBV7-2
CASSSRYSGGSTDTQYF TRBJ2-3 TRBV4-3
CASSLGVPGGMTNTEAFF TRBJ1-1 TRBV7-8
CATPGQKNTEAFF TRBJ1-1 TRBV6-5
CASSGDGMAGVLIGRYTF TRBJ1-2 TRBV9
CASSRVGGELFF TRBJ2-2 TRBV5-6
CASSDRRGQRNQPQHF TRBJ1-5 TRBV21-1
CASSKFRLSYEQYF TRBJ2-7 TRBV19
CASSGLAGGRETQYF TRBJ2-5 TRBV6-5
CASSLASSYEQYF TRBJ2-7 TRBV7-6
CASSRAGSGVGEKLFF TRBJ1-4 TRBV7-6
CASSPSGISNQPQHF TRBJ1-5 TRBV18
CSAETTGGASYEQYF TRBJ2-7 TRBV29-1
CASSVGQGGYGYTF TRBJ1-2 TRBV9
CASSEGGQGWGYTF TRBJ1-2 TRBV2
CASSYYRTISKNIQYF TRBJ2-4 TRBV6-2/TRBV6-3
CASSHGTGGPQHF TRBJ1-5 TRBV4-3
CASSVPTGTGGIDEQYF TRBJ2-7 TRBV19
CASSSGLAGPYEQYF TRBJ2-7 TRBV5-4
CASSPPSFIWDTSSNTEAFF TRBJ1-1 TRBV18
CASSHGGEQYF TRBJ2-7 TRBV3-1/TRBV3-2
CASSYSRYTQYF TRBJ2-3 TRBV6-2/TRBV6-3
CASSLATGTVGNTIYF TRBJ1-3 TRBV7-8
CASSTPGGINSPLHF TRBJ1-6 TRBV5-6
CASSIGPGTSYGYTF TRBJ1-2 TRBV19
CASSPRIRGNTEAFF TRBJ1-1 TRBV7-8
CASSPRGPGWFHEQYF TRBJ2-7 TRBV21-1
CASSYSTGRGNTIYF TRBJ1-3 TRBV6-5
CASSITGSTGTGELFF TRBJ2-2 TRBV9
CASQPPSDSHGELFF TRBJ2-2 TRBV11-2
CASSLSSENTEAFF TRBJ1-1 TRBV5-1
CASSKGQGANIVNYGYTF TRBJ1-2 TRBV7-2
CASSQGTSGGLLGDEQFF TRBJ2-1 TRBV4-2
CASSYPRLAGGPGWETQYF TRBJ2-5 TRBV6-2/TRBV6-3
CASSLVASGLGTDTQYF TRBJ2-3 TRBV5-4
CASSQVMNTEAFF TRBJ1-1 TRBV4-1
CATGTEAFF TRBJ1-1 TRBV11-2
CAIRGQNYGYTF TRBJ1-2 TRBV10-3
CASSGQSRSGNTIYF TRBJ1-3 TRBV10-2
CASSSTGNLYEQYF TRBJ2-7 TRBV5-1
CASRRETGNQPQHF TRBJ1-5 TRBV2
CASSYASVNTEAFF TRBJ1-1 TRBV6-5
CASRGRYGYTF TRBJ1-2 TRBV12-3/TRBV12-4
CASSPTEGARTEAFF TRBJ1-1 TRBV18
CASSLRGEAFF TRBJ1-1 TRBV5-6
CASSPRGPGANTGELFF TRBJ2-2 TRBV9
CASSQGQGTYEQYF TRBJ2-7 TRBV11-2
CAISEDARADGYTF TRBJ1-2 TRBV10-3
CASSETVNAEAFF TRBJ1-1 TRBV6-1
CATSAQMAYGYTF TRBJ1-2 TRBV24-1
CASSLGHGVFLGNTIYF TRBJ1-3 TRBV7-6